This T cell receptor (beta chain) was sequenced during a study of cytomegalovirus exposure and HLA in healthy donors. This clone came up once. Its antigen is undetermined. Germline CDR1 and CDR2: GTSNPN and SVGIG (reference sequence). The CDR3 covers 12 residues. V gave up 3 bases and J gave up 12 bases; unmatched junction bases: 8. 60 Vbeta and 13 Jbeta primers were used in PCR. Libraries were prepared by immunoSEQ multiplex PCR; TCRdb keeps only in-frame clonotypes and omits some of them. Of hundreds of thousands of clones listed, 85% to 90% were seen once; the top ten hold 2% to 3%. Study-wide results and limits: Per a prior analysis, the majority of TCR beta V segments were productive roughly 90% or roughly 30% of the time. CMV antigen specificity was confirmed in vitro for three CMV-associated chains. Certain indistinguishable V segments, among them TRBV6-2 and TRBV6-3, were excluded.

The V and J genes are TRBV30 and TRBJ1-1; 9 bases agree with TRBD1. This TCR was sampled from a woman younger than 30 in good health and CMV-seronegative. Sequenced material: PBMCs. In DNA, the CDR3 is TGTGCCTGGAGGTCCGGGACAGGGACGACTTTCTTT. Protein sequence: CAWRSGTGTTFF. The whole variable domain, filled in from reference TRBV30 and TRBJ1-1, reads SQTIHQWPATLVQPVGSPLSLECTVEGTSNPNLYWYRQAAGRGLQLLFYSVGIGQISSEVPQNLSASRPQDRQFILSSKKLLLSDSGFYLCAWRSGTGTTFFGQGTRLTVV.